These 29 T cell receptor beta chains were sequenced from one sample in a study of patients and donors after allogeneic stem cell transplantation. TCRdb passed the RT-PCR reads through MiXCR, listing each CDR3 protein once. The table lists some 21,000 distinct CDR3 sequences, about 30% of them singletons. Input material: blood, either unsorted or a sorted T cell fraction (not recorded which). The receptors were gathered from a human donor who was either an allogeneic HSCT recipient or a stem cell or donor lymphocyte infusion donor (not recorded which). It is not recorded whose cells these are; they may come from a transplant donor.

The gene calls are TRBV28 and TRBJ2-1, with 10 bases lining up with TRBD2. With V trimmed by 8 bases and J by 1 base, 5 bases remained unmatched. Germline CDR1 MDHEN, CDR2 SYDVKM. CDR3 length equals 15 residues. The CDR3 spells CASSQRGGSYNEQFF. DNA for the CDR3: TGTGCCAGCTCGCAGCGGGGGGGTTCCTACAATGAGCAGTTCTTC.

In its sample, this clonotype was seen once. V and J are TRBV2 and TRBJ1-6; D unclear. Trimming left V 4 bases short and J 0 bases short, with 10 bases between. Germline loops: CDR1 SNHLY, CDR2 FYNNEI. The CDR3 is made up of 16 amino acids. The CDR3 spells CASSVPRSSYNSPLHF. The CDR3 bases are TGTGCCAGCAGTGTCCCCAGGAGCTCCTATAATTCACCCCTCCACTTT.

The CDR3 reads CASSVGGQRGFSYNSPLHF. In nucleotides, the CDR3 is TGTGCCAGCAGCGTAGGGGGACAGCGAGGATTCTCCTATAATTCACCCCTCCACTTT. This chain uses TRBV9 with TRBJ1-6; 7 bases align to TRBD1. CDR3 length: 19 residues. Trimming at V came to 0 bases and at J to 0 bases, leaving 9 bases not matched to a gene. Germline loops: CDR1 SGDLS, CDR2 YYNGEE.

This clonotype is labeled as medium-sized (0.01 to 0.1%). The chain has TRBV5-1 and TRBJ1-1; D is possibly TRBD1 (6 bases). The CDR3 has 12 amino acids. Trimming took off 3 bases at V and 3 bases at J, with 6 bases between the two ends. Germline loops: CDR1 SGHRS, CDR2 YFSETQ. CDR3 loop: CASSSGDTEAFF. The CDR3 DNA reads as TGCGCCAGCAGCTCAGGGGACACTGAAGCTTTCTTT.

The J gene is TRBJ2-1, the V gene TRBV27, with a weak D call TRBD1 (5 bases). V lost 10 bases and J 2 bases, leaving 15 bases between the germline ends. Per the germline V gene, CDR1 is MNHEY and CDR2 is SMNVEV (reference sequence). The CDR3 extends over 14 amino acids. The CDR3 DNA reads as TGTGCCACCTCAAGACAGATCACCTACAATGAGCAGTTCTTC. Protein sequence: CATSRQITYNEQFF.

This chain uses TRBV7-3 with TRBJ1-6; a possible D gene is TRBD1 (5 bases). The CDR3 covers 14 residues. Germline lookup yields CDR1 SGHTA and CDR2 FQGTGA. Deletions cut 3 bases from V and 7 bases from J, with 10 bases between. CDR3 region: CASSFGTGNSPLHF. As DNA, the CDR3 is TGTGCCAGCAGCTTCGGAACAGGAAATTCACCCCTCCACTTT.

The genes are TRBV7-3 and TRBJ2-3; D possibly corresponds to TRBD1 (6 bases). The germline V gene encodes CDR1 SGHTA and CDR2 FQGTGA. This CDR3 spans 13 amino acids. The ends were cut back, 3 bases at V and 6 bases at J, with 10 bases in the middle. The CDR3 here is CASSFRTVDTQYF. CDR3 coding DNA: TGTGCCAGCAGCTTTCGGACAGTCGATACGCAGTATTTT.

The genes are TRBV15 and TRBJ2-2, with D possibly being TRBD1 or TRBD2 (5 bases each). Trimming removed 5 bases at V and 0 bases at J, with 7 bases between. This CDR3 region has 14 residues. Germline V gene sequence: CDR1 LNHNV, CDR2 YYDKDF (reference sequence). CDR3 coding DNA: TGTGCCACCAGCGGGGGAGCGAACACCGGGGAGCTGTTTTTT. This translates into CATSGGANTGELFF. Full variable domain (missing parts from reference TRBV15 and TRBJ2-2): DAMVIQNPRYQVTQFGKPVTLSCSQTLNHNVMYWYQQKSSQAPKLLFHYYDKDFNNEADTPDNFQSRRPNTSFCFLDIRSPGLGDTAMYLCATSGGANTGELFFGEGSRLTVL.

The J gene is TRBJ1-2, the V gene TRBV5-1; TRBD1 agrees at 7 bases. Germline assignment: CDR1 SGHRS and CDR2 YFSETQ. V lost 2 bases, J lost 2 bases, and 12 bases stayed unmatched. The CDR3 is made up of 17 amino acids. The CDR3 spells CASSFTGEVASNYGYTF. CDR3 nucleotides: TGCGCCAGCAGCTTTACAGGGGAAGTAGCATCCAACTATGGCTACACCTTC.

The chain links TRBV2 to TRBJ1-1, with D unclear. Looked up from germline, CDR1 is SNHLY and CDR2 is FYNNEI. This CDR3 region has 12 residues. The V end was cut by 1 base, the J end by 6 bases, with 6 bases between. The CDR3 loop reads CASSEVGPEAFF. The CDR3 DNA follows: TGTGCCAGCAGTGAAGTTGGCCCTGAAGCTTTCTTT.

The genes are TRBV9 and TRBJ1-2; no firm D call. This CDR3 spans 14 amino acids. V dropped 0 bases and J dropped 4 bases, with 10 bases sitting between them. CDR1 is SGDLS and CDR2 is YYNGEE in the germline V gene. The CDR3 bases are TGTGCCAGCAGCGTAGCGGCTGGAGGCTATGGCTACACCTTC. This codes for CASSVAAGGYGYTF.

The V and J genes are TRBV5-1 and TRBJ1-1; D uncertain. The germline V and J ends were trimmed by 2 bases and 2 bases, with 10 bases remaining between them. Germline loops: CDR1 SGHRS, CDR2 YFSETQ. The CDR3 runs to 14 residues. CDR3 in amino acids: CASSLRVRNTEAFF. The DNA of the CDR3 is TGCGCCAGCAGCTTAAGAGTCAGAAACACTGAAGCTTTCTTT. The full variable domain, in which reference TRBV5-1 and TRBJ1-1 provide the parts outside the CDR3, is KAGVTQTPRYLIKTRGQQVTLSCSPISGHRSVSWYQQTPGQGLQFLFEYFSETQRNKGNFPGRFSGRQFSNSRSEMNVSTLELGDSALYLCASSLRVRNTEAFFGQGTRLTVV.

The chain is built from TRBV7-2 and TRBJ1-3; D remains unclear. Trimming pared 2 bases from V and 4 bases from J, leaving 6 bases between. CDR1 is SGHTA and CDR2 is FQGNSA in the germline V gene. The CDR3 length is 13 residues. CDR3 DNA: TGTGCCAGCAGCTTACAATTCGGAAACACCATATATTTT. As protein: CASSLQFGNTIYF.

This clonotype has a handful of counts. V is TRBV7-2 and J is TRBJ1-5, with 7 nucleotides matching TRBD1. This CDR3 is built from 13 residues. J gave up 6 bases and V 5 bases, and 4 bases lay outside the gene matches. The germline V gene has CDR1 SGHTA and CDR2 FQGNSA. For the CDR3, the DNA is TGTGCCAGCAGCCCAGGGGGGGGTCAGCCCCAGCATTTT. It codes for CASSPGGGQPQHF.

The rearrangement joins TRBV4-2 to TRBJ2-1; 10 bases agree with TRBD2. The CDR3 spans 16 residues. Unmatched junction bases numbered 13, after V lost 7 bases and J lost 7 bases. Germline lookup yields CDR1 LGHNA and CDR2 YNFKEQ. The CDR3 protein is CASTRQVASGGNEQFF. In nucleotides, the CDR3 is TGTGCCAGCACACGCCAAGTGGCTAGCGGGGGTAATGAGCAGTTCTTC.

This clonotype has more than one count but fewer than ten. CDR3 sequence: CASSSEQGSGNTIYF. Here the CDR3 DNA reads TGTGCCAGCAGCTCGGAACAGGGGTCTGGAAACACCATATATTTT. V gene TRBV4-2 combines with J gene TRBJ1-3; 7 bases agree with TRBD1. Germline values: CDR1 LGHNA, CDR2 YNFKEQ. V trimming: 5 bases; J trimming: 1 base; junction bases outside the gene matches: 5. The CDR3 runs to 15 residues.

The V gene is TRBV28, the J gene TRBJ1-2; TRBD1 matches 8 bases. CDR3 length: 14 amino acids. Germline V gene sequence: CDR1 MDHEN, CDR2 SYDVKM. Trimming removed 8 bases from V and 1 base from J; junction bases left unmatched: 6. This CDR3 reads CASDPGGLNYGYTF. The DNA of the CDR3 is TGTGCCAGCGACCCAGGGGGCCTTAACTATGGCTACACCTTC.

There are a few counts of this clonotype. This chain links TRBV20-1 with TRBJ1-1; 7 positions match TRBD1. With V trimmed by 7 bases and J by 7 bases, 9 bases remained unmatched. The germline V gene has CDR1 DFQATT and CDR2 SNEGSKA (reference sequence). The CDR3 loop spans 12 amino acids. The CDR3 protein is CSDLQGLSEAFF. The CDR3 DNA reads TGCAGTGACTTACAGGGGTTAAGTGAAGCTTTCTTT.

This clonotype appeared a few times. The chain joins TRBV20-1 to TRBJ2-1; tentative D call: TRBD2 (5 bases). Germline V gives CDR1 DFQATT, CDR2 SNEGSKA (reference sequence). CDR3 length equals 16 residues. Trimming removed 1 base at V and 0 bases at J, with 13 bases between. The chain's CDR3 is CSARGLGGSSYNEQFF. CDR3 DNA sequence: TGCAGTGCTAGAGGGCTGGGTGGGAGCTCCTACAATGAGCAGTTCTTC.

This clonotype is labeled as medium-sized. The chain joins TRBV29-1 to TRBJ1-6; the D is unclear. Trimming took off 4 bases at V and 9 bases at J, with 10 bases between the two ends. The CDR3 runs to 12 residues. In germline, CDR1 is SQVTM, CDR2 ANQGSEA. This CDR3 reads CSVADVGSPLHF. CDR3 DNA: TGCAGCGTTGCGGACGTAGGTTCACCCCTCCACTTT.

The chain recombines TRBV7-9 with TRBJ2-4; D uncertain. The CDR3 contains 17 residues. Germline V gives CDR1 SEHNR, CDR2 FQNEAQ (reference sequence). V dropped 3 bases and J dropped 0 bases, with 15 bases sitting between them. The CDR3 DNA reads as TGTGCCAGCAGCTTCTTTTCGGGCGGCTCAGCCAAAAACATTCAGTACTTC. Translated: CASSFFSGGSAKNIQYF. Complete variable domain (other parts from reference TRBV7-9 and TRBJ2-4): DTGVSQNPRHKITKRGQNVTFRCDPISEHNRLYWYRQTLGQGPEFLTYFQNEAQLEKSRLLSDRFSAERPKGSFSTLEIQRTEQGDSAMYLCASSFFSGGSAKNIQYFGAGTRLSVL.

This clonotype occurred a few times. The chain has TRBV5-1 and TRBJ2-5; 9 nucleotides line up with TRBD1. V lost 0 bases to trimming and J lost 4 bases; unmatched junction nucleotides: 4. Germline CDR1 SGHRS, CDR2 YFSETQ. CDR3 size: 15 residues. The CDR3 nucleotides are TGCGCCAGCAGCTTGGACAGGGGGCGGGTAGAGACCCAGTACTTC. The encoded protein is CASSLDRGRVETQYF.

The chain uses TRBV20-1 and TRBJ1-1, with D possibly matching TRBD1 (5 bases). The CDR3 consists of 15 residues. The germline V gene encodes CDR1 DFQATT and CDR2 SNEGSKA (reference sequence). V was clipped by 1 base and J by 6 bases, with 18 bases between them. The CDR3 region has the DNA TGCAGTGCTAGAGGCCTAAAGCCAGGGAGGGCTGAAGCTTTCTTT. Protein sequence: CSARGLKPGRAEAFF.

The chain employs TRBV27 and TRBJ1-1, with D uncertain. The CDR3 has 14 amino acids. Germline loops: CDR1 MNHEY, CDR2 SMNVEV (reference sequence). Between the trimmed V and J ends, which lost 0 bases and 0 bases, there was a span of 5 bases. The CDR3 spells CASSLSWVNTEAFF. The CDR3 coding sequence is TGTGCCAGCAGTTTATCGTGGGTGAACACTGAAGCTTTCTTT.

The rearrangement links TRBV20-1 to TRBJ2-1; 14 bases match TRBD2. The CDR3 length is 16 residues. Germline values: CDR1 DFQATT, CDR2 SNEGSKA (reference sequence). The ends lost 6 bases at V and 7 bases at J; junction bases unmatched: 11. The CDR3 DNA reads TGCAGTGCCATCCTAGGGACTAGCGGGGGCCGTAATGAGCAGTTCTTC. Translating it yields CSAILGTSGGRNEQFF.

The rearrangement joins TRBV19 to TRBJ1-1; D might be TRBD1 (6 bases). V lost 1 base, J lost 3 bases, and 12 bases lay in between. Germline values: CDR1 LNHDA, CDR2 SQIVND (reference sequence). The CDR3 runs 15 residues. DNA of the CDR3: TGTGCCAGTAGTATAGCAAACAGGGCGGACACTGAAGCTTTCTTT. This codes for CASSIANRADTEAFF.

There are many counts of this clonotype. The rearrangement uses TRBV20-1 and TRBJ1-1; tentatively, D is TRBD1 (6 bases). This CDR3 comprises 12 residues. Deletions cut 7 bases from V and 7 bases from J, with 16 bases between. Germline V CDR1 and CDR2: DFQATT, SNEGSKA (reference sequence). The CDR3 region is CSDLTGRSEAFF. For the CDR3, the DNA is TGCAGTGACCTTACAGGGCGGAGTGAAGCTTTCTTT.

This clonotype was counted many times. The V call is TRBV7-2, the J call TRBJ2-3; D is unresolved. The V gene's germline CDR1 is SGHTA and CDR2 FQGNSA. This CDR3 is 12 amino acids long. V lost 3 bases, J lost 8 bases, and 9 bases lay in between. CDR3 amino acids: CASSLSWGTQYF. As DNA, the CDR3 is TGTGCCAGCAGCTTGAGCTGGGGTACGCAGTATTTT.

The CDR3 reads CASSPLSPYTQYF. In DNA form, the CDR3 reads TGTGCCAGCTCACCACTTAGCCCCTATACGCAGTATTTT. The rearrangement uses TRBV18 and TRBJ2-3; D unresolved. CDR1 is KGHSH and CDR2 is LQKENI in the germline V gene. Deletions cut 1 base from V and 7 bases from J, with 9 bases between. The CDR3 runs 13 residues.